This T cell receptor beta chain was found in a study of tissue T cells after allogeneic stem cell transplantation. Study-wide context: Where cell numbers permitted, CD3+ T cells were sorted from preserved blood and marrow.

Germline values: CDR1 LGHDT, CDR2 YNNKEL (reference sequence). V lost 5 bases, J lost 4 bases, and 11 bases stayed unmatched. The CDR3 spans 16 residues. Using immunoSEQ multiplex PCR, the repertoire was profiled, and TCRdb retains in-frame clones only, with some absent. Of some 25,000 clones listed, roughly nine tenths are singletons. The chain couples TRBV3-1 (or the pseudogene TRBV3-2) to TRBJ2-3; 8 bases are shared with TRBD2. The TCR comes from a male donor aged 60 or over who later had graft-versus-host disease after an allogeneic stem cell transplant. Sequenced here: blood, sampled before transplantation. In DNA form, the CDR3 reads TGTGCCAGCAGCGTTAGGGCGGGGGGTTCGGCAGATACGCAGTATTTT. The encoded protein is CASSVRAGGSADTQYF.